Detailed here is one T cell receptor beta chain. Original handling: By means of reference gene primer amplification, nucleated cell counts were estimated. Clones were sequenced by immunoSEQ multiplex PCR, and TCRdb holds only the in-frame ones, with some missing. V, J and clone size reflect that table, while D and trimming were determined from the DNA. The data show 150,000 to 200,000 clones, with 88% seen just once and approximately 4.5% held by the top ten. The data are from a study of blood T cell repertoires in COVID-19. Study context: Specimens from acute and convalescent COVID-19 originated in the United States, Italy and Spain. T cells, B-cell-depleted T cells, or PBMCs provided the cDNA or gDNA that served as material.

Looked up from germline, CDR1 is SGDLS and CDR2 is YYNGEE. The trim removed 4 bases at V and 4 bases at J, leaving 11 bases unmatched. The length of the CDR3 is 17 residues. The sequencing input was peripheral blood. The receptor was derived from a human donor in a cohort sampled during active COVID-19. The rearrangement uses TRBV9 and TRBJ1-3, with TRBD1 matching 10 bases. The CDR3 loop reads CASSSHPGQGGGNTIYF. CDR3 sequence (DNA): TGTGCCAGCAGCTCCCACCCTGGACAGGGGGGAGGAAACACCATATATTTT.